This passage covers 30 T cell receptor beta chains from one sample sequenced in a study of read filtering for tumor transcriptome and immune sequencing (dated by TCRdb to about 2020). This sample was sequenced with an Illumina HiSeq 4000. TCR libraries were constructed from roughly 380 ng RNA using the Immunoverse kit, and molecular barcoded adaptors covering alpha/delta and beta/gamma chains were employed. TCRdb itself trimmed the public reads at Q25 with fastp, ran MiXCR and retained productive beta chains. Rows matching on CDR3 protein sequence are summarized as one entry with the most common DNA and genes. The sample table lists approximately 90,000 distinct CDR3 sequences, 9% to 15% of them with a count of one. The top ten hold 14% to 15% of the sample. Sequenced: a population of CD138-negative cells sorted from bone marrow. The meaning of the sample's cell subset or site label: bone marrow mononuclear cells depleted of CD138+ plasma/myeloma cells by negative magnetic selection. The receptors shown here come from a donor aged 40 or over with multiple myeloma.

A word on this clonotype: A read error is possible here, since a much larger clone lies one base away. The chain couples TRBV5-1 to TRBJ2-3; possibly TRBD2 for D (6 bases). The CDR3 runs to 14 residues. Germline CDR1 SGHRS, CDR2 YFSETQ. CDR3 DNA: TGCGTCAGCAGCTTGGCTAGCGAGACAGATACGCAGTATTTT. As protein: CVSSLASETDTQYF.

This clonotype was counted many times. The chain is built from TRBV29-1 and TRBJ2-3; D remains unclear. V shed 3 bases and J shed 3 bases, with 10 bases lying between them. Germline V CDR1 and CDR2: SQVTM, ANQGSEA. The CDR3 is 13 residues long. In DNA, the CDR3 is TGCAGCGTTGAGCAGGCCGGGACAGATACGCAGTATTTT. Its translation is CSVEQAGTDTQYF.

This clonotype has at least ten counts. The CDR3 nucleotides read TGCAGTGCTAGCTTGGCAGCTGGACGGGGAAAACTGTTTTTT. Its translation is CSASLAAGRGKLFF. The gene calls are TRBV20-1 and TRBJ1-4; D is ambiguous. The CDR3 runs to 14 residues. From germline, CDR1 is DFQATT and CDR2 SNEGSKA (reference sequence). V was trimmed by 3 bases and J by 10 bases, leaving 18 bases between them.

This clonotype was observed many times. The chain couples TRBV3-1 to TRBJ1-4; D not resolved. The CDR3 loop spans 12 amino acids. Germline CDR1 LGHDT, CDR2 YNNKEL (reference sequence). The ends were cut back, 4 bases at V and 13 bases at J, with 13 bases in the middle. CDR3 loop: CASSLSEGGLFF. CDR3 sequence (DNA): TGTGCCAGCAGCCTCTCCGAGGGAGGACTGTTTTTT.

This clonotype was seen many times. The chain employs TRBV5-1 and TRBJ2-1; D gene uncertain. CDR1 is SGHRS and CDR2 is YFSETQ in the germline V gene. V was shortened by 3 bases and J by 9 bases, with 16 bases between the two germline ends. The CDR3 runs 14 residues. CDR3 loop: CASSSVDVTGEQFF. The DNA for the CDR3 is TGCGCCAGCAGCTCCGTTGATGTAACCGGTGAGCAGTTCTTC.

This clonotype was picked up many times. The genes are TRBV28 and TRBJ2-1, with TRBD2 identical over 10 bases. The germline CDR1 and CDR2 sequences are MDHEN and SYDVKM. This CDR3 has 17 amino acids. V trimming: 4 bases; J trimming: 4 bases; junction bases outside the gene matches: 10. The CDR3 protein is CASSWDPGLAPYNEQFF. In DNA, the CDR3 is TGTGCCAGCAGTTGGGACCCGGGACTAGCGCCATACAATGAGCAGTTCTTC.

In its sample, this clonotype was seen many times. The genes are TRBV19 and TRBJ2-1, with D perhaps matching TRBD1 (6 bases). V was cut by 1 base and J by 8 bases, with 18 bases left in between. CDR1 LNHDA and CDR2 SQIVND come from the germline V gene (reference sequence). The CDR3 spans 16 residues. CDR3 region: CASSIGRGTPRDEQFF. The DNA for the CDR3 is TGTGCCAGTAGTATAGGGCGTGGGACACCCCGGGATGAGCAGTTCTTC.

At least ten counts were recorded for this clonotype. The chain is built from TRBV20-1 and TRBJ1-2; D gene unclear. Germline lookup yields CDR1 DFQATT and CDR2 SNEGSKA (reference sequence). The CDR3 extends over 12 amino acids. V lost 6 bases to trimming and J lost 2 bases, with 10 bases between them. This chain's CDR3 is CSARSPNYGYTF. CDR3 nucleotides: TGCAGTGCCCGTTCCCCGAACTATGGCTACACCTTC.

This CDR3 is CASSLGNRRGSYEQYF. DNA of the CDR3: TGTGCCAGCAGCTTAGGGAATCGCCGCGGTTCCTACGAGCAGTACTTC. V usage is TRBV7-9 and J usage is TRBJ2-7; D remains unclear. V dropped 1 base and J dropped 1 base, with 14 bases sitting between them. Germline values: CDR1 SEHNR, CDR2 FQNEAQ (reference sequence). The CDR3 consists of 16 residues.

This clonotype occurred many times. V is TRBV11-2 and J is TRBJ2-3; TRBD2 matches at 12 bases. CDR1 is SGHAT, CDR2 FQNNGV, per germline. The CDR3 consists of 18 residues. V lost 2 bases to trimming and J lost 4 bases; unmatched junction nucleotides: 10. The DNA of the CDR3 is TGTGCCAGCAGCTTACTAGCGGGAGGGCCCGGGATCTCAGATACGCAGTATTTT. Its translation is CASSLLAGGPGISDTQYF.

This clonotype was seen once. Given a much more abundant clone one base away, this may be a read error. J is TRBJ2-3 and V is TRBV2, with D uncertain. CDR3 size: 13 residues. Germline V gene lookup returns CDR1 SNHLY and CDR2 FYNNEI. DNA of the CDR3: TGTGCCAGCAGGGACCATAGCACAGATACGCGGTATTTT. Protein product: CASRDHSTDTRYF. Full variable domain (outside the CDR3, taken from reference TRBV2 and TRBJ2-3): EPEVTQTPSHQVTQMGQEVILRCVPISNHLYFYWYRQILGQKVEFLVSFYNNEISEKSEIFDDQFSVERPDGSNFTLKIRSTKLEDSAMYFCASRDHSTDTRYFGPGTRLTVL.

This clonotype was seen many times. This chain joins TRBV20-1 and TRBJ2-3; perhaps TRBD2 as D (5 bases). V shed 2 bases and J shed 4 bases, with 28 bases lying between them. The CDR3 has 19 amino acids. Germline V lookup: CDR1 DFQATT, CDR2 SNEGSKA (reference sequence). CDR3 residues: CSARSSLGSGFWEPDTQYF. The DNA for the CDR3 is TGCAGTGCTAGAAGCTCCCTCGGAAGCGGTTTTTGGGAGCCAGATACGCAGTATTTT.

The CDR3 DNA reads TGTGCCAGCAGTGTAGACGGGGGTAGCAATCAGCCCCAGCATTTT. Its translation is CASSVDGGSNQPQHF. This chain links TRBV27 with TRBJ1-5, with D possibly matching TRBD1 (5 bases). The CDR3 spans 15 residues. Per the germline V gene, CDR1 is MNHEY and CDR2 is SMNVEV (reference sequence). Between the trimmed V and J ends, which lost 5 bases and 0 bases, there was a span of 11 bases.

The sample holds many counts of this clonotype. The chain couples TRBV11-2 to TRBJ2-7, with D hard to call. This CDR3 is built from 12 residues. V was shortened by 5 bases and J by 2 bases, with 7 bases between the two germline ends. Germline assignment: CDR1 SGHAT and CDR2 FQNNGV. In DNA, the CDR3 is TGTGCCAGCAGCAACTTAACCTACGAGCAGTACTTC. Its translation: CASSNLTYEQYF. The full variable domain, its missing parts supplied by reference TRBV11-2 and TRBJ2-7, is EAGVAQSPRYKIIEKRQSVAFWCNPISGHATLYWYQQILGQGPKLLIQFQNNGVVDDSQLPKDRFSAERLKGVDSTLKIQPAKLEDSAVYLCASSNLTYEQYFGPGTRLTVT.

As concerns this clonotype: A read error may be the cause here, since a much bigger clone is one base away. V gene TRBV3-1 combines with J gene TRBJ1-5; 9 bases agree with TRBD1. With 4 bases clipped from V and 7 bases from J, the junction kept 2 bases outside the gene matches. The germline V gene has CDR1 LGHDT and CDR2 YNNKEL (reference sequence). The CDR3 spans 13 residues. The CDR3 nucleotides are TGTGCCAGCAGCCGGACAGGGGTACAGCCCCAGCATTTT. It translates to CASSRTGVQPQHF.

Many counts were recorded for this clonotype. This chain uses TRBV2 with TRBJ2-5, with TRBD2 as a possible D gene (6 bases). The CDR3 has 15 residues. Trimming took off 0 bases at V and 5 bases at J, with 13 bases between the two ends. Germline V gene lookup returns CDR1 SNHLY and CDR2 FYNNEI. The CDR3 region is CASSEAGGRGETQYF. In DNA form, the CDR3 reads TGTGCCAGCAGTGAAGCGGGGGGACGGGGGGAGACCCAGTACTTC.

This clonotype was seen ten or more times. The V and J genes are TRBV6-1 and TRBJ1-2; D possibly corresponds to TRBD1 (5 bases). V gave up 6 bases and J gave up 3 bases, with 14 bases separating them. The germline V gene has CDR1 MNHNS and CDR2 SASEGT. CDR3 length: 14 residues. This CDR3 reads CASSATWGDYGYTF. In nucleotides, the CDR3 is TGTGCCAGCAGCGCTACCTGGGGGGACTATGGCTACACCTTC.

The rearrangement joins TRBV7-6 to TRBJ2-1, with 7 bases matching TRBD2. Per germline, CDR1 SGHVS and CDR2 FNYEAQ. V shed 1 base, J shed 7 bases, and the junction held 4 bases outside the gene matches. This CDR3 spans 14 amino acids. CDR3 residues: CASSLDPGGNEQFF. CDR3 bases: TGTGCCAGCAGCTTAGACCCGGGGGGTAATGAGCAGTTCTTC.

This clonotype was observed many times. The genes are TRBV20-1 and TRBJ2-5; TRBD1 agrees at 10 bases. The junction had 6 bases not matched to a gene; V was cut back by 1 base and J by 4 bases. Germline CDR1 is DFQATT and CDR2 is SNEGSKA (reference sequence). The CDR3 has 15 amino acids. Here the CDR3 DNA reads TGCAGTGCTAGAGGTCCGGGACAGGGGACAGAGACCCAGTACTTC. Protein sequence: CSARGPGQGTETQYF.

The genes are TRBV4-2 and TRBJ2-7; 9 nucleotides agree with TRBD2. The CDR3 covers 15 residues. From germline, CDR1 is LGHNA and CDR2 YNFKEQ. The ends lost 3 bases at V and 3 bases at J; junction bases unmatched: 6. This chain's CDR3 is CASSHASGILYEQYF. CDR3 bases: TGTGCCAGCAGCCACGCTAGCGGGATTCTCTACGAGCAGTACTTC.

This clonotype was detected ten times or more. The gene calls are TRBV12-3 or TRBV12-4 and TRBJ1-1; 7 nucleotides agree with TRBD1. The CDR3 spans 14 residues. The V gene end was trimmed by 6 bases and the J gene end by 1 base; junction bases not matched to a gene: 5. The CDR3 DNA is TGTGCCAGCAGGCCGCAGGGGGAGAACACTGAAGCTTTCTTT. Protein sequence: CASRPQGENTEAFF.

This clonotype was counted only a few times. The V call is TRBV10-2, the J call TRBJ2-2; D perhaps matches TRBD2 (5 bases). V lost 6 bases, J lost 3 bases, and 11 bases lay in between. CDR3 size: 14 residues. Germline V gene data show CDR1 as WSHSY and CDR2 as SAAADI. The CDR3 loop reads CASREEAYTGELFF. CDR3 nucleotide sequence: TGCGCCAGCAGGGAGGAGGCATACACCGGGGAGCTGTTTTTT.

The gene calls are TRBV5-4 and TRBJ2-3, with 8 bases lining up with TRBD1. The germline V gene has CDR1 SGHNT and CDR2 YYREEE (reference sequence). Losses at the gene ends were 0 bases for V and 1 base for J; bases not matched to a gene: 10. This CDR3 spans 18 amino acids. The CDR3: CASSLGSRGRVGTDTQYF. In DNA, the CDR3 is TGTGCCAGCAGCTTGGGGTCCAGGGGGCGTGTGGGCACAGATACGCAGTATTTT.

This clonotype was seen many times. The chain joins TRBV11-2 to TRBJ1-1; D is uncertain. Germline assignment: CDR1 SGHAT and CDR2 FQNNGV. The CDR3 totals 14 residues. The ends were cut back, 1 base at V and 1 base at J, with 7 bases in the middle. The DNA for the CDR3 is TGTGCCAGCAGCTTAGGGTGGGCGAACACTGAAGCTTTCTTT. It encodes CASSLGWANTEAFF.

This clonotype was counted ten times or more. The chain recombines TRBV5-1 with TRBJ2-2; the D is unclear. V shed 0 bases and J shed 1 base, with 7 bases lying between them. The CDR3 runs to 15 residues. Germline V lookup: CDR1 SGHRS, CDR2 YFSETQ. The CDR3 loop reads CASSLVPGNTGELFF. CDR3 coding DNA: TGCGCCAGCAGCTTGGTCCCCGGGAACACCGGGGAGCTGTTTTTT.

This clonotype was seen repeatedly, ten times or more. The V gene is TRBV28, the J gene TRBJ1-2, with a possible D match to TRBD1 (6 bases). Germline assignment: CDR1 MDHEN and CDR2 SYDVKM. This CDR3 comprises 15 residues. V gave up 1 base and J gave up 0 bases, with 9 bases separating them. The chain's CDR3 is CASSLLQGSNYGYTF. Here the CDR3 DNA reads TGTGCCAGCAGTTTATTACAGGGTTCTAACTATGGCTACACCTTC.

This clonotype has at least ten counts. The rearrangement links TRBV20-1 to TRBJ2-1; no clear D. The CDR3 has 14 residues. Trimming removed 5 bases from V and 4 bases from J, with 15 bases in between. The germline CDR1 and CDR2 sequences are DFQATT and SNEGSKA (reference sequence). The CDR3 DNA follows: TGCAGTGCTCACGATCGGTCAGGATACAATGAGCAGTTCTTC. The encoded protein is CSAHDRSGYNEQFF.

This clonotype was counted many times. The gene calls are TRBV5-1 and TRBJ2-6; tentatively, D is TRBD2 (6 bases). Per the germline V gene, CDR1 is SGHRS and CDR2 is YFSETQ. V was cut by 3 bases and J by 0 bases, with 13 bases left in between. The CDR3 is 17 amino acids. The CDR3 sequence: CASSSVAALSGANVLTF. In DNA, the CDR3 is TGCGCCAGCAGCTCGGTAGCGGCCCTCTCTGGGGCCAACGTCCTGACTTTC.

This clonotype was recorded at least ten times. The V call is TRBV11-2, the J call TRBJ2-1; D is undetermined. Germline CDR1 SGHAT, CDR2 FQNNGV. Trimming took 0 bases from V and 12 from J, leaving 12 bases between them. The CDR3 runs 13 residues. The CDR3 sequence: CASSLDHPARQFF. In DNA form, the CDR3 reads TGTGCCAGCAGCTTAGATCACCCCGCGAGGCAGTTCTTC.

This clonotype was seen repeatedly, ten times or more. The chain couples TRBV20-1 to TRBJ1-5; D is undetermined. Germline V gene data show CDR1 as DFQATT and CDR2 as SNEGSKA (reference sequence). The CDR3 has 13 residues. V was shortened by 6 bases and J by 5 bases, with 14 bases between the two germline ends. The CDR3 sequence: CSASRGLDQPQHF. The CDR3 nucleotides are TGCAGTGCGTCCCGTGGGTTGGATCAGCCCCAGCATTTT.